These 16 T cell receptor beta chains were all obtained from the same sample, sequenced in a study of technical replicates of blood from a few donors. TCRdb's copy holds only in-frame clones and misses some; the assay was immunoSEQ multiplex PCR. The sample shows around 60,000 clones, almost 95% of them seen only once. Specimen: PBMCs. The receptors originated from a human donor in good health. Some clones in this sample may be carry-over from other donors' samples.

CDR3 coding DNA: TGTGCCAGTGGACTAGCGGGGGTCTGGGAGCAGTACTTC. Its protein is CASGLAGVWEQYF. This sequence joins TRBV7-4 and TRBJ2-7; 13 bases align to TRBD2. Germline CDR1 and CDR2: SGHVT and SQSDAQ. The CDR3 sequence is 13 residues long. V shed 9 bases, J shed 7 bases, and the junction held 6 bases outside the gene matches.

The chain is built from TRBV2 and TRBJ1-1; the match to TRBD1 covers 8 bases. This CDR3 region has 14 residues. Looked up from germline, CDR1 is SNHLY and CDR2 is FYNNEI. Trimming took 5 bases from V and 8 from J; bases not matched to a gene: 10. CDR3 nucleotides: TGTGCCAGCAGTAGAAACAGGGGGGCTGGAGAAGCTTTCTTT. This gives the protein CASSRNRGAGEAFF.

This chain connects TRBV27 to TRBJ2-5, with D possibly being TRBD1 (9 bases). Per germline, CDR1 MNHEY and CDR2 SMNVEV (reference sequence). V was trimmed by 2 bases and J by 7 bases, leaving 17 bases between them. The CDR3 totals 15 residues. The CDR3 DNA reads TGTGCCAGCAGTTTAGGGACAGGGCTAGCGGGGACCCAGTACTTC. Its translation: CASSLGTGLAGTQYF.

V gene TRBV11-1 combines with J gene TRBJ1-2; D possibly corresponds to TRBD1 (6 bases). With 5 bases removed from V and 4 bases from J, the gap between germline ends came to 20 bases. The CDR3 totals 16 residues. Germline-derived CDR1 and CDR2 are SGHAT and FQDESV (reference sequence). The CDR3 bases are TGTGCCAGCAGCGCGCGTTTTGGGGGCAGGGGCTATGGCTACACCTTC. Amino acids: CASSARFGGRGYGYTF.

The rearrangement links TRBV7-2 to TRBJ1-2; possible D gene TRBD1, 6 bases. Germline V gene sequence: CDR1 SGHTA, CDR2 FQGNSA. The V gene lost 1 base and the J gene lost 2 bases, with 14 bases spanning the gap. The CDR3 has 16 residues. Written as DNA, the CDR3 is TGTGCCAGCAGCTTAGATCTGTACCAGGGGAACTATGGCTACACCTTC. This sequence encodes CASSLDLYQGNYGYTF.

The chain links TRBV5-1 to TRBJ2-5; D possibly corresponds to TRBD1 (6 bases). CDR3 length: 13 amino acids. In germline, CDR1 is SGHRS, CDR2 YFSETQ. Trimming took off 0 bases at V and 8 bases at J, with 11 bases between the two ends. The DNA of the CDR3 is TGCGCCAGCAGCTTGGCTCAGGGGAGTACCCAGTACTTC. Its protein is CASSLAQGSTQYF.

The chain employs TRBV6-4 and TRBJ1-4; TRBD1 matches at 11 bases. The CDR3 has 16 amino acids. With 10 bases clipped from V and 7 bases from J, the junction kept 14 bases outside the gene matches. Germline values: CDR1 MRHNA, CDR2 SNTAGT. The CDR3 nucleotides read TGTGCCAACCAATTGGACAGGGGGCATTGTGTTGAAAAACTGTTTTTT. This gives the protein CANQLDRGHCVEKLFF.

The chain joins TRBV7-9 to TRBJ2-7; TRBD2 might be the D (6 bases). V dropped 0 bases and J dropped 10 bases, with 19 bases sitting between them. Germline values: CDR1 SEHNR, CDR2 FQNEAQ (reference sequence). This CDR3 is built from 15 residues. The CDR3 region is CASSLAVGGPALQYF. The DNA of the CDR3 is TGTGCCAGCAGCTTAGCGGTGGGGGGACCAGCGTTACAGTACTTC.

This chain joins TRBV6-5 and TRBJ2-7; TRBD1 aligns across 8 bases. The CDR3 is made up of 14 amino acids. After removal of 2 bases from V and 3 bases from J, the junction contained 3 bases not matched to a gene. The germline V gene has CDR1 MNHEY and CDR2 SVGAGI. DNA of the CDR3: TGTGCCAGCAGTTACAAAGGACAGGGCTACGAGCAGTACTTC. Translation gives CASSYKGQGYEQYF.

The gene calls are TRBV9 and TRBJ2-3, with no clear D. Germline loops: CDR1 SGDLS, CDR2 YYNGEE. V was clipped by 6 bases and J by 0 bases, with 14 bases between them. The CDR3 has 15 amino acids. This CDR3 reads CASTGGRISTDTQYF. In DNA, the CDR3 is TGTGCCAGCACCGGCGGAAGGATTAGCACAGATACGCAGTATTTT.

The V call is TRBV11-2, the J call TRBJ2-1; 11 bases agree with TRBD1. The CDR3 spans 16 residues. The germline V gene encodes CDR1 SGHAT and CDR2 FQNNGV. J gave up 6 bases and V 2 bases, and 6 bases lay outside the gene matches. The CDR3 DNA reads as TGTGCCAGCAGCTTATCTAGGACAGGGGGCCGCAATGAGCAGTTCTTC. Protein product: CASSLSRTGGRNEQFF.

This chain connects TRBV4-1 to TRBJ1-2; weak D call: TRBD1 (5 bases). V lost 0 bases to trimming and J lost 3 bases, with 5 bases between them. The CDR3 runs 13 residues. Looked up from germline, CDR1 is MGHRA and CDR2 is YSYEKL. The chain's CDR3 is CASSQETDYGYTF. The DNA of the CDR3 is TGCGCCAGCAGCCAAGAGACAGACTATGGCTACACCTTC.

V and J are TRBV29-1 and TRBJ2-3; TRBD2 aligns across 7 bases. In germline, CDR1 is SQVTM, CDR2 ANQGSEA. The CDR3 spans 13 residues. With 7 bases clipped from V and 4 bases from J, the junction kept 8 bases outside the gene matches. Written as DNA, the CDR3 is TGCAGCGGGCGCCGGGACTACCCAGATACGCAGTATTTT. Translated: CSGRRDYPDTQYF.

The CDR3 DNA follows: TGTGCCAGTAGTATGGTCGGGGGGAGCAATCAGCCCCAGCATTTT. It yields the protein CASSMVGGSNQPQHF. V and J are TRBV19 and TRBJ1-5, with D maybe TRBD1 (5 bases). Trimming left V 3 bases short and J 1 base short, with 10 bases between. Germline V gene data show CDR1 as LNHDA and CDR2 as SQIVND (reference sequence). The CDR3 spans 15 residues. The entire variable domain, with the rest obtained from reference TRBV19 and TRBJ1-5, is as follows: DGGITQSPKYLFRKEGQNVTLSCEQNLNHDAMYWYRQDPGQGLRLIYYSQIVNDFQKGDIAEGYSVSREKKESFPLTVTSAQKNPTAFYLCASSMVGGSNQPQHFGDGTRLSIL.

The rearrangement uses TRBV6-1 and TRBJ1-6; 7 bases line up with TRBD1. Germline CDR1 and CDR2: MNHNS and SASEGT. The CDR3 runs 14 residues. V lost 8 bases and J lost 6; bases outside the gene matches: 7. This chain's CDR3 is CASEPGQINSPLHF. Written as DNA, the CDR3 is TGTGCCAGCGAACCGGGACAGATTAATTCACCCCTCCACTTT.

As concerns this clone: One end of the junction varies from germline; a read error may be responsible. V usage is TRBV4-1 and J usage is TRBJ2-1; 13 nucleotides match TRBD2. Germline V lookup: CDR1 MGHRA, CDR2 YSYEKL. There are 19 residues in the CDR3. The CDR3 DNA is TGCGCCAGCAGCCAAGTCCGGACTAGCGGGGGCCTCTCCGACAATGAGCAGTTCTTC. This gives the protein CASSQVRTSGGLSDNEQFF.